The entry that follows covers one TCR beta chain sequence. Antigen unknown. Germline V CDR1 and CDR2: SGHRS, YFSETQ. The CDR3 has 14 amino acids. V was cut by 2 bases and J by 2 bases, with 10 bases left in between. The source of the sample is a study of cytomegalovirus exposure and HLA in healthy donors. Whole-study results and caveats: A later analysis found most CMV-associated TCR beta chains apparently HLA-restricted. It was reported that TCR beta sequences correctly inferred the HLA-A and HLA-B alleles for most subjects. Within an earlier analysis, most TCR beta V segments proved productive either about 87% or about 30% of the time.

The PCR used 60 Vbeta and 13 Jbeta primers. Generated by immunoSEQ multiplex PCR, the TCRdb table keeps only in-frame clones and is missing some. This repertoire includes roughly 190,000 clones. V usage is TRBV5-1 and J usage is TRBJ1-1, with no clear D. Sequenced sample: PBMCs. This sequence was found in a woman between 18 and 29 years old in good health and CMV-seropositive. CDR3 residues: CASSFVGDNTEAFF. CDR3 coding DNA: TGCGCCAGCAGCTTCGTAGGAGACAACACTGAAGCTTTCTTT.